The entry below describes one T cell receptor beta chain. This clonotype was observed many times. Its antigen specificity is not known. No base qualities exist here, and no much larger clone lies one base off it. This sample was taken from a study of T cells in Graves' hyperthyroidism and ophthalmopathy (dated by TCRdb to between 2018 and 2020). For context, the study as a whole: A discovery cohort of about a hundred patients, roughly 40 with Graves' ophthalmopathy and about 58 with stable Graves' hyperthyroidism, was used to find distinguishing TCR V-J signatures. Prospective prediction of ophthalmopathy was tested in an independent validation cohort consisting of some 18 hyperthyroidism patients and over 15 patients who later progressed to ophthalmopathy. The 100 or so discovery patients were randomly divided into training and test sets at a 7:3 ratio. In roughly six Graves' hyperthyroidism patients, the study also compared T-cell repertoires from thyroid tissue with T-cell repertoires from blood. Following sampling, methimazole starting at 30 mg daily was given to hyperthyroidism patients, and high-dose intravenous methylprednisolone was given to ophthalmopathy patients. The paper reports TCR Vbeta CDR3 sequencing of some 140 peripheral blood samples: 43 ophthalmopathy, over 70 hyperthyroidism and approximately 17 progressor patients. Summary of the overall study and its limitations: A 13 V-J signature model separated ophthalmopathy from stable hyperthyroidism, with 87.88% sensitivity and roughly 81% specificity in cross-validation and 80%/75% in testing. No statistical method was used to set the sample size in advance, and investigators knew the group allocation. Blood samples also contained most of the expanded thyroid clonotypes (frequency above 0.001), which suggests that blood repertoires may reflect thyroid immune responses. In validation, progression to ophthalmopathy was predicted by the model with around 71% sensitivity and around 75% specificity, a median of approximately 6.5 months before onset.

A patient counted as having stable Graves' hyperthyroidism if no progression to ophthalmopathy occurred over 18 months of follow-up. Hyperthyroidism patients were newly diagnosed, with disease duration under 2 months, and aged 18 to 65 years. The study excluded patients with uncontrolled infections, other autoimmune diseases, pregnancy or lactation. Diagnoses were established on the basis of clinical symptoms, serum thyroxine and TRAb, thyroid ultrasound, and orbital computed tomography. Trizol reagent was used to extract total RNA, and RNA quality was then checked on an Agilent 2100 Bioanalyzer. Including the terminal cysteine and phenylalanine, the CDR3 comprises 14 residues. This entry keeps only the CDR3 DNA: 42 bases, framed from base 1. Trimming removed 6 bases from V and 2 bases from J, leaving 14 bases between the germline ends. The germline V gene supplies CDR1 SQVTM and CDR2 ANQGSEA. The TCR beta CDR3 regions were amplified from the RNA transcripts. The first round of RT-PCR for the TCR CDR3 was performed with the HTBI primer set and the Qiagen OneStep RT-PCR kit. Libraries were constructed in a second round of multiplex PCR, after which size selection and purification were carried out. Paired-end sequencing of the libraries was performed with 100 bp reads on an Illumina HiSeq2000. In the authors' own workflow: SOAPnuke was used to process the raw data, throwing out any read that contained adapters or uncalled bases, had a mean Phred below 15, or lacked an exact constant-primer or identifier match. COPE v1.2.5 was used to merge high-quality paired reads, and clonotypes were defined as unique nucleotide sequences. Clonotypes were aligned to IMGT TRBV, TRBD and TRBJ reference segments using MiTCR v1.1. The analysis included only V-J combinations with a frequency above 0.0001, which together covered more than 98% of the repertoires. A TCS score was defined as the ratio between F50 (clonal expansion) and ExV (chaos), using BLOSUM62-based TCRdist between CDR3 peptides within each V-J. Welch's t-statistics and random forest reduced 500 to 650 V-J features to about 12, which were used in a naive Bayes classifier (R e1071). The public reads were quality trimmed at Q25 with fastp and then assembled into clones with MiXCR by TCRdb, keeping productive beta chains. CDR3 protein sequences are deduplicated, and each keeps its most common genes and DNA. The V and J calls and clone size come from TCRdb's table, not from the authors' own analysis. Counted in this sample were some 600,000 distinct CDR3 sequences; 35% to 55% of them appeared once. The ten top clones hold 8% to 8.5% of the sample.

This TCR was recovered from a woman under 30 with Graves' hyperthyroidism. Donor details come from another sample of the same person, matched by shared clones. The chain links TRBV29-1 with TRBJ1-5; tentative D gene TRBD1, with 5 bases matching. Sequenced: peripheral blood or thyroid tissue (not recorded which). In nucleotide form, the sequence is TGCAGCGTGGCCCCAGGGAAGGGCAATCAGCCCCAGCATTTT. This is translated as CSVAPGKGNQPQHF. Reference TRBV29-1 and TRBJ1-5 proteins supply the regions before and after the CDR3; the full variable domain is: SAVISQKPSRDICQRGTSLTIQCQVDSQVTMMFWYRQQPGQSLTLIATANQGSEATYESGFVIDKFPISRPNLTFSTLTVSNMSPEDSSIYLCSVAPGKGNQPQHFGDGTRLSIL.